The clone carrying this T cell receptor (beta chain) was counted ten times or more. This sample was included in a study of CD8 T cells in ankylosing spondylitis. In TCRdb, the 5' RACE reads were re-called with MiXCR into one record per CDR3 protein. Of hundreds of thousands of distinct CDR3 sequences listed, 8.2% are singletons. The sample comprised blood, either unsorted or a sorted T cell fraction (not recorded which). The TCR sequence derives from a female donor with ankylosing spondylitis or in good health (not recorded which).

The CDR3 loop is CASSRFAETQYF. Written as DNA, the CDR3 is TGTGCCAGCAGTCGATTCGCCGAGACCCAGTACTTC. The chain couples TRBV6-1 to TRBJ2-5; D not certain. This CDR3 has 12 amino acids. Trimming left V 5 bases short and J 5 bases short, with 9 bases between. CDR1 is MNHNS and CDR2 is SASEGT in the germline V gene.